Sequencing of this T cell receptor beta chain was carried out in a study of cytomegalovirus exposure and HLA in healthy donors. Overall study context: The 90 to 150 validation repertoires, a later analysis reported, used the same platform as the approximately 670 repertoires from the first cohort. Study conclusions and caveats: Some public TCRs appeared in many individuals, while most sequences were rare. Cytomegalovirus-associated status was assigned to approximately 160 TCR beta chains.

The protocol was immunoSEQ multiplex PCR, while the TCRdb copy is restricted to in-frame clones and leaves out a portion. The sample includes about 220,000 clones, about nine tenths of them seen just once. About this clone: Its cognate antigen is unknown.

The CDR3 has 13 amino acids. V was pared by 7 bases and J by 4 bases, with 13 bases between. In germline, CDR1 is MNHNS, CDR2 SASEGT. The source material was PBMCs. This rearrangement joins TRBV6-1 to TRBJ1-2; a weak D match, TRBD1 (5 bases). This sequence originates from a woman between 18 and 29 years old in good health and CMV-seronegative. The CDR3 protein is CASTGGVGYGYTF. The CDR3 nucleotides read TGTGCCAGCACGGGAGGGGTTGGCTATGGCTACACCTTC.